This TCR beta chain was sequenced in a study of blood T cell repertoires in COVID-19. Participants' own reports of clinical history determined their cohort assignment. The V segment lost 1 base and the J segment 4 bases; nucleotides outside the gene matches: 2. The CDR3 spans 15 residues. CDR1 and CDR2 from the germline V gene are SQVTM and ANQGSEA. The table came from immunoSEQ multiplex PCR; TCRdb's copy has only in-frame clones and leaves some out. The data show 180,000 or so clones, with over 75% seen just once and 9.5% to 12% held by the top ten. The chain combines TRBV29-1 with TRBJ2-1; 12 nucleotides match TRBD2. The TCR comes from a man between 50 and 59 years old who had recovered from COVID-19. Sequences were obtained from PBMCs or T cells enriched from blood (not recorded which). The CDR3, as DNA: TGCAGCGTTGAAGCCGGACTAGCGGGATACAATGAGCAGTTCTTC. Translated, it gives CSVEAGLAGYNEQFF.